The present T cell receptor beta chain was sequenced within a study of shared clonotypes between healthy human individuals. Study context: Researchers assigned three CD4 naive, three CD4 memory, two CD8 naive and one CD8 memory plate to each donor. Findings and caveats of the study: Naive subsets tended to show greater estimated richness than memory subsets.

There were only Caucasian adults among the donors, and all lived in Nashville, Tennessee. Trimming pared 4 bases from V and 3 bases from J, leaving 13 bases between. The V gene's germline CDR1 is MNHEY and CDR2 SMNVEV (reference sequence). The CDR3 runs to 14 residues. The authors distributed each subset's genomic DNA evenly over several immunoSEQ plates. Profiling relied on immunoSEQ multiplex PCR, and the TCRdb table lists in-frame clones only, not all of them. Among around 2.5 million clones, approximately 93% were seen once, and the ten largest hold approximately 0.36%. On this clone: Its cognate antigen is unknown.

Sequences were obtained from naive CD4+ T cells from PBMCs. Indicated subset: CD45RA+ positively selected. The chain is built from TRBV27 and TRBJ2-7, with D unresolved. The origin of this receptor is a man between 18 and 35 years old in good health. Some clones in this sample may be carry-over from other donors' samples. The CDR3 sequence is CASSWGSRYYEQYF. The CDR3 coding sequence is TGTGCCAGCAGTTGGGGTTCCCGATACTACGAGCAGTACTTC.